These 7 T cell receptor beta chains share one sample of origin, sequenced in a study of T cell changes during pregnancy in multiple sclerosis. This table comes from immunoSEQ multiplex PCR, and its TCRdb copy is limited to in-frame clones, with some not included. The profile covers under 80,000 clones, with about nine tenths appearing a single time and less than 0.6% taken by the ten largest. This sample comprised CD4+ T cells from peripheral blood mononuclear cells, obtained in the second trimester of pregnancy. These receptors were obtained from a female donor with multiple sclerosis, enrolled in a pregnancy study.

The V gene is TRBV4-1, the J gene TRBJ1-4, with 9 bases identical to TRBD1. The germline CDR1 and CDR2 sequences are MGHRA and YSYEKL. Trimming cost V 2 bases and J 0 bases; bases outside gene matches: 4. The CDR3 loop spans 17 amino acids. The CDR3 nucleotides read TGCGCCAGCAGCCAAAAACAGGGGGCCGCAACTAATGAAAAACTGTTTTTT. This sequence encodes CASSQKQGAATNEKLFF.

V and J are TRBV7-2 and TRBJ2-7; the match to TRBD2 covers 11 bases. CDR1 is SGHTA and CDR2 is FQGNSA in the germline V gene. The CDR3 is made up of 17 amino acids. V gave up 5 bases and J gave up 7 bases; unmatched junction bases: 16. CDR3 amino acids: CASSPLTSGVLPWEQYF. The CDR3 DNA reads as TGTGCCAGCAGCCCACTGACTAGCGGGGTCCTCCCTTGGGAGCAGTACTTC.

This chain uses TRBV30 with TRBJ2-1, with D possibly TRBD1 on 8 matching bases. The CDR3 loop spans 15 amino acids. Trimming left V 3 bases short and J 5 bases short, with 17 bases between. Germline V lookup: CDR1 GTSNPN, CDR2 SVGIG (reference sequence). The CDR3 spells CAWRGDYRGNNEQFF. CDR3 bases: TGTGCCTGGAGGGGGGACTACAGGGGGAACAATGAGCAGTTCTTC. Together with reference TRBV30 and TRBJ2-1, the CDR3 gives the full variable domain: SQTIHQWPATLVQPVGSPLSLECTVEGTSNPNLYWYRQAAGRGLQLLFYSVGIGQISSEVPQNLSASRPQDRQFILSSKKLLLSDSGFYLCAWRGDYRGNNEQFFGPGTRLTVL.

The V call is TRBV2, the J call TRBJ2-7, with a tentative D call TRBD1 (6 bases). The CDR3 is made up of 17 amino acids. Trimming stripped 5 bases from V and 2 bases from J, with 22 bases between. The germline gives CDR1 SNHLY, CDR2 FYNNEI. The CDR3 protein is CASSRDTGPSAAYEQYF. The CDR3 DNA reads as TGTGCCAGCAGTAGAGATACAGGGCCCTCGGCAGCCTACGAGCAGTACTTC.

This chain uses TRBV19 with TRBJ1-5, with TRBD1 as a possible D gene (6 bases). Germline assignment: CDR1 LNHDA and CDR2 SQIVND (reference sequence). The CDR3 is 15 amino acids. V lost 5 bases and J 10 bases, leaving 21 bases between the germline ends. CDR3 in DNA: TGTGCCAGTAGTGGAGCGACAGGTGGGTCCTTACCCCAGCATTTT. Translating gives CASSGATGGSLPQHF.

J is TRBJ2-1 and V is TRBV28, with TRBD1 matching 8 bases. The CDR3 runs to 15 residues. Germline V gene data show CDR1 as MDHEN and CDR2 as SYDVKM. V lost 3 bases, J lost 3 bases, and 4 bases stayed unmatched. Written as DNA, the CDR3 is TGTGCCAGCAGTTTTGCAGGGGGCTTCTACAATGAGCAGTTCTTC. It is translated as CASSFAGGFYNEQFF.

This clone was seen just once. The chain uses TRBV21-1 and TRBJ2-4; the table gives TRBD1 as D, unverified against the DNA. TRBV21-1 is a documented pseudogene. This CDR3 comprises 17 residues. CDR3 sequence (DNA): TGTGCCAGCGGGCAAGAGACGTATCGTCTAGCCAAAAACATTCAGTACTTC. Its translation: CASGQETYRLAKNIQYF.